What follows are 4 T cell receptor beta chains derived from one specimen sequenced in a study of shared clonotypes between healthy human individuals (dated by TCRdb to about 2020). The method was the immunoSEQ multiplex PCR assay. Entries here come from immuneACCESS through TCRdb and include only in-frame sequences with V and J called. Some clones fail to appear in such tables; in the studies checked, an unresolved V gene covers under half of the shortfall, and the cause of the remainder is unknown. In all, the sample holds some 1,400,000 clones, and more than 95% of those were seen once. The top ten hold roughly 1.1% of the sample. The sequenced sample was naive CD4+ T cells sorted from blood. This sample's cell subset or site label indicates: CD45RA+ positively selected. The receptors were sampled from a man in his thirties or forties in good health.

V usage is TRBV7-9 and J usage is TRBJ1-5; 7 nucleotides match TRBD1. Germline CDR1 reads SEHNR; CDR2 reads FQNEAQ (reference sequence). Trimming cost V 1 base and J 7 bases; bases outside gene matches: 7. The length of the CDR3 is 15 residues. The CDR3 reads CASSLGRGRGQPQHF. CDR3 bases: TGTGCCAGCAGCTTAGGGAGGGGGCGCGGGCAGCCCCAGCATTTT.

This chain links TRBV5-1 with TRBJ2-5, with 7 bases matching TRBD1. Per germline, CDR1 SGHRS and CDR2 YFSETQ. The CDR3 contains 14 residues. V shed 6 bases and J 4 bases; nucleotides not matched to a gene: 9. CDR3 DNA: TGCGCCAGCACCGCAGGGGGATTGGTAGAGACCCAGTACTTC. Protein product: CASTAGGLVETQYF.

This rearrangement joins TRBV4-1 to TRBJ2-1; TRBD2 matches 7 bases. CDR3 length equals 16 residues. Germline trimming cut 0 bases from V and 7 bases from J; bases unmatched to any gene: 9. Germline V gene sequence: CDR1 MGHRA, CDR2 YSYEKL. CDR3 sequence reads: CASSQDSTGGSNEQFF. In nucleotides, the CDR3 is TGCGCCAGCAGCCAAGATTCGACGGGAGGATCTAATGAGCAGTTCTTC.

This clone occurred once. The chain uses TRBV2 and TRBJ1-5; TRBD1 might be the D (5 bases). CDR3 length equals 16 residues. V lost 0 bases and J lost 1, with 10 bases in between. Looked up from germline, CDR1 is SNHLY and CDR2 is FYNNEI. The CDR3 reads CASSEARGRSNQPQHF. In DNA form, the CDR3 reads TGTGCCAGCAGTGAAGCGCGGGGGAGAAGCAATCAGCCCCAGCATTTT.